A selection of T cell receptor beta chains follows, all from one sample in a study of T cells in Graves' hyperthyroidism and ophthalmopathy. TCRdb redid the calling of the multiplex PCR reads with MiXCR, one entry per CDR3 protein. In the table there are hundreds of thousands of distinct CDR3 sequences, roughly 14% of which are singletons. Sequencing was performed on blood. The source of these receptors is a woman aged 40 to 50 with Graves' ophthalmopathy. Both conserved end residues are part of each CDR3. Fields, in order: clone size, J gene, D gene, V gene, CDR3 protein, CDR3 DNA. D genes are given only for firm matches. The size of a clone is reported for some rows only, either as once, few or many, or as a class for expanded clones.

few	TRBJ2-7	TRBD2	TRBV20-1	CSAIDGLAGAYEQYF	TGCAGTGCTATCGACGGACTAGCGGGAGCCTACGAGCAGTACTTC
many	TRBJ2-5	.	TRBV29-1	CSVRAGRRETQYF	TGCAGCGTCCGGGCCGGCCGACGAGAGACCCAGTACTTC
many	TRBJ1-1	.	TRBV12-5	CASGPSTMNTEAFF	TGTGCTAGTGGTCCCTCGACAATGAACACTGAAGCTTTCTTT
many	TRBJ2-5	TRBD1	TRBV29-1	CSVGLTGDNQETQYF	TGCAGCGTTGGACTGACAGGGGACAACCAAGAGACCCAGTACTTC
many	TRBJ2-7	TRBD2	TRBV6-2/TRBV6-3	CASSYTQAGSYEQYF	TGTGCCAGCAGTTACACGCAAGCGGGGTCCTACGAGCAGTACTTC
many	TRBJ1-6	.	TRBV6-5	CASSYSILGSYNSPLHF	TGTGCCAGCAGTTACTCGATCCTAGGGTCCTATAATTCACCCCTCCACTTT
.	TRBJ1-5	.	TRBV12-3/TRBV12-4	CASSSARLSNQPQHF	TGTGCCAGCAGTTCGGCCAGGCTTAGCAATCAGCCCCAGCATTTT
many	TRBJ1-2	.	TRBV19	CASSVEAVNYGYTF	TGTGCCAGTAGTGTGGAGGCGGTAAACTATGGCTACACCTTC
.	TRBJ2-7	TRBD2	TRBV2	CASNAGRSSGPQYF	TGTGCCAGCAATGCGGGGCGGTCTAGCGGCCCTCAGTACTTC
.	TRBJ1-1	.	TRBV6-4	CASSDSRRGRKHTEAFF	TGTGCCAGCAGTGATTCCCGGAGAGGTCGGAAGCACACTGAAGCTTTCTTT
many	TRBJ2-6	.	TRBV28	CASSDTDGASGANVLTF	TGTGCCAGCAGTGACACGGACGGTGCCTCTGGGGCCAACGTCCTGACTTTC
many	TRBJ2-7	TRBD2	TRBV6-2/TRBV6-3	CASSSPGTSVNEQYF	TGTGCCAGCAGCTCCCCCGGGACTAGCGTTAACGAGCAGTACTTC
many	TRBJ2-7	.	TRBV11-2	CASSPIAAGSYEQYF	TGTGCCAGCAGCCCTATAGCGGCGGGCTCCTACGAGCAGTACTTC
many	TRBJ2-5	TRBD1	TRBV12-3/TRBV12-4	CASRPRTGEETQYF	TGTGCCAGCAGGCCTCGGACAGGGGAAGAGACCCAGTACTTC
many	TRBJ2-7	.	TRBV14	CASSHRDSYEQYF	TGTGCCAGCAGCCACCGGGACTCCTACGAGCAGTACTTC
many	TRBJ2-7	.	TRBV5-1	CASSLAGSSAVHEQYF	TGCGCCAGCAGCTTGGCCGGTTCATCGGCTGTCCACGAGCAGTACTTC
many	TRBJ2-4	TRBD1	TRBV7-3	CASSRGQGGSTAKNIQYF	TGTGCCAGCAGCCGAGGACAGGGAGGAAGTACAGCCAAAAACATTCAGTACTTC
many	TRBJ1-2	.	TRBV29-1	CSVGGGRAGYGYTF	TGCAGCGTCGGGGGGGGGAGGGCCGGCTATGGCTACACCTTC
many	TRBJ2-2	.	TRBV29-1	CSVETSGTGELFF	TGCAGCGTTGAAACTAGTGGCACCGGGGAGCTGTTTTTT
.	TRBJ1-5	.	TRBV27	CASRPQGSGQPQHF	TGTGCCAGCAGGCCCCAGGGTTCGGGGCAGCCCCAGCATTTT
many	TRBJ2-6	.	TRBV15	CATSRDYGRSGANVLTF	TGTGCCACCAGCAGAGATTATGGGCGCTCTGGGGCCAACGTCCTGACTTTC
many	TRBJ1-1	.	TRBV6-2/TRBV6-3	CASSYAGGTSEAFF	TGTGCCAGCAGTTACGCTGGAGGGACTTCGGAAGCTTTCTTT
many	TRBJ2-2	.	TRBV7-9	CASSLEAGTTGELFF	TGTGCCAGCAGCTTAGAGGCTGGAACAACCGGGGAGCTGTTTTTT
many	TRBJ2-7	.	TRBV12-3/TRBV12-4	CASNRTDSYEQYF	TGTGCCAGCAACAGGACAGACTCCTACGAGCAGTACTTC
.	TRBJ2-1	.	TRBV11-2	CASSSDGSADEQFF	TGTGCCAGCAGCTCAGACGGGAGCGCTGATGAGCAGTTCTTC
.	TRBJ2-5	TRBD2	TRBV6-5	CASSSTGIAGGRETQYF	TGTGCCAGCAGTTCGACAGGGATAGCGGGAGGCCGGGAGACCCAGTACTTC
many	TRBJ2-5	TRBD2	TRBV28	CASSLLLAGVQETQYF	TGTGCCAGCAGTTTACTCCTAGCGGGAGTTCAAGAGACCCAGTACTTC
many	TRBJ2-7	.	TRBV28	CASSGVPNTGVQYF	TGTGCCAGCAGCGGGGTACCTAATACTGGGGTGCAGTACTTC
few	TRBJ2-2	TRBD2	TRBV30	CASTPGLAGETGELFF	TGTGCCTCCACCCCGGGACTAGCGGGAGAAACCGGGGAGCTGTTTTTT
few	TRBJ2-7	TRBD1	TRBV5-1	CASSPGTDTYEQYF	TGCGCCAGCAGCCCTGGGACAGACACCTACGAGCAGTACTTC
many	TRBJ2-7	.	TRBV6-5	CASSLQDKTYEQYF	TGTGCCAGCAGTTTACAGGACAAGACCTACGAGCAGTACTTC
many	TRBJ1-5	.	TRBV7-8	CASSLAQLDQPQHF	TGTGCCAGCAGCTTAGCTCAGTTGGACCAGCCCCAGCATTTT
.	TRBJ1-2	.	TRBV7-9	CASSLSVGVYGYTF	TGTGCCAGCAGCTTGTCAGTCGGGGTGTATGGCTACACCTTC
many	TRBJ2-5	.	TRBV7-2	CASSLEIGRTRKTQYF	TGTGCCAGCAGCTTAGAAATCGGCCGCACCCGGAAGACCCAGTACTTC
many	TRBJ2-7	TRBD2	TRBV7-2	CASSSGLAGGDLYF	TGTGCCAGCAGCTCAGGACTAGCGGGAGGTGATTTGTACTTC